This TCR beta chain is drawn from a study of cytomegalovirus exposure and HLA in healthy donors. The CDR3 sequence is 18 residues long. Trimming at V came to 5 bases and at J to 2 bases, leaving 11 bases not matched to a gene. Germline V gene data show CDR1 as PRHDT and CDR2 as FYEKMQ (reference sequence). Findings and limits, study-wide: One variant, a missense change in DCLRE1C, was linked in a later analysis to TCR beta V- and J-gene trimming. Later analysis indicated greater clonal expansion among HLA-associated TCR beta chains than among equally common other chains.

The PCR had 60 Vbeta and 13 Jbeta primers. In the original analysis: An analysis performed later counted about 80 million unique TCR beta chains (roughly 9.9 million of them shared). Assay used: immunoSEQ multiplex PCR; TCRdb lists only in-frame clones, some missing. That table gives V, J and clone size, and the DNA gave D and trimming. The sample has approximately 200,000 clones; 79% are singletons. Only one count was recorded for this clone. Its cognate antigen is unknown. Input material: PBMCs. The chain is built from TRBV13 and TRBJ2-5; 13 bases are a match to TRBD2. The sequence was collected from a woman in her 30s in good health and CMV-seropositive. In nucleotides, the CDR3 is TGTGCCAGCAGCCTTCGACTAGCGGGGGGTCATTTTCAAGAGACCCAGTACTTC. Its translation is CASSLRLAGGHFQETQYF.